These T cell receptor beta chains were read from a single sample in a study of cytomegalovirus exposure and HLA in healthy donors. Repertoires were generated with immunoSEQ multiplex PCR, while TCRdb's copy carries only in-frame clones and drops some. The sample comprises 150,000 to 200,000 clones, 79% of which are singletons, and approximately 2.1% rests with the top ten. Sequenced material: PBMCs. Source of these receptors: a woman between 45 and 65 years old in good health and CMV-seronegative. Both conserved end residues are part of each CDR3. A D gene is named only where the DNA matches it firmly. Clone size is not always given. Where it is, it says once, few, many or a class for expanded clones.

v_call	j_call	d_call	clone_size	cdr3_aa	cdr3_nt
TRBV7-3	TRBJ2-7	TRBD2	few	CANCAGGDSYEQYF	TGTGCCAACTGTGCGGGAGGTGACTCCTACGAGCAGTACTTC
TRBV4-3	TRBJ1-2	NA	NA	CASSQDGGYGYTF	TGCGCCAGCAGCCAAGATGGCGGCTATGGCTACACCTTC
TRBV5-1	TRBJ2-7	TRBD2	few	CASSSLANSYEQYF	TGCGCCAGCAGCTCACTAGCGAACTCCTACGAGCAGTACTTC
TRBV5-1	TRBJ2-7	NA	NA	CASSLDVYEQYF	TGCGCCAGCAGCCTGGACGTCTACGAGCAGTACTTC
TRBV7-2	TRBJ2-7	NA	NA	CASSHRTSSYEQYF	TGTGCCAGCAGCCACAGAACGAGCTCCTACGAGCAGTACTTC
TRBV10-3	TRBJ1-1	NA	once	CAISEGKNTEAFF	TGTGCCATCAGTGAGGGCAAGAACACTGAAGCTTTCTTT
TRBV18	TRBJ2-7	TRBD1	NA	CASSPRDSYEQYF	TGTGCCAGCTCACCCCGGGACAGCTACGAGCAGTACTTC
TRBV6-4	TRBJ1-1	NA	NA	CASRERGYDTEAFF	TGTGCCAGCAGAGAAAGGGGTTATGACACTGAAGCTTTCTTT
TRBV6-1	TRBJ2-7	NA	NA	CASSEFFKSYEQYF	TGTGCCAGCAGTGAATTTTTCAAATCCTACGAGCAGTACTTC
TRBV27	TRBJ1-5	NA	NA	CASSPDSGGPWGNQPQHF	TGTGCCAGCAGCCCCGATTCTGGAGGACCATGGGGCAATCAGCCCCAGCATTTT
TRBV6-5	TRBJ1-5	TRBD1	NA	CASRPDRAGNQPQHF	TGTGCCAGCAGACCCGACAGGGCAGGCAATCAGCCCCAGCATTTT
TRBV10-2	TRBJ1-5	TRBD1	NA	CASSDRGQGARPQHF	TGCGCCAGCAGTGACCGTGGACAGGGCGCGCGGCCCCAGCATTTT
TRBV27	TRBJ1-5	TRBD1	NA	CASSLSGTGMGQPQHF	TGTGCCAGCAGTCTTTCCGGGACAGGGATGGGTCAGCCCCAGCATTTT
TRBV27	TRBJ2-1	NA	NA	CASSLRMSSYNEQFF	TGTGCCAGCAGTTTACGAATGAGCTCCTACAATGAGCAGTTCTTC
TRBV10-3	TRBJ1-5	NA	NA	CAISGGNQPQHF	TGTGCCATCAGTGGAGGGAATCAGCCCCAGCATTTT
TRBV9	TRBJ2-1	NA	few	CASSVQGNEQFF	TGTGCCAGCAGCGTACAGGGGAATGAGCAGTTCTTC
TRBV7-2	TRBJ2-1	NA	NA	CASSLGRGPSYNEQFF	TGTGCCAGCAGCTTAGGGCGGGGCCCCTCCTACAATGAGCAGTTCTTC
TRBV12-2	TRBJ2-1	NA	NA	CASRLEGPTGLSYNEQFF	TGTGCAAGTCGCTTAGAAGGCCCTACGGGTTTGAGCTACAATGAGCAGTTCTTC
TRBV7-2	TRBJ2-5	TRBD2	NA	CASSPSGGGETQYF	TGTGCCAGCAGCCCTAGCGGGGGGGGAGAGACCCAGTACTTC
TRBV28	TRBJ2-1	TRBD1	NA	CASSIGQGFNEQFF	TGTGCCAGCAGTATCGGACAGGGATTCAATGAGCAGTTCTTC
TRBV18	TRBJ2-2	TRBD1	NA	CASSPLQGQGTGELFF	TGTGCCAGCTCACCGTTACAGGGACAGGGCACCGGGGAGCTGTTTTTT
TRBV4-2	TRBJ1-1	NA	NA	CASSQEGRLSSTEAFF	TGTGCCAGCAGCCAAGAGGGGCGGTTGTCTAGCACTGAAGCTTTCTTT
TRBV4-2	TRBJ2-7	TRBD1	NA	CASSQGDRGNIYEQYF	TGTGCCAGCAGCCAGGGGGACAGGGGGAATATCTACGAGCAGTACTTC
TRBV7-9	TRBJ2-7	NA	NA	CASSLGQGFNEQYF	TGTGCCAGCAGCTTAGGGCAGGGATTTAACGAGCAGTACTTC
TRBV5-6	TRBJ2-7	NA	NA	CASSLWEVTYEQYF	TGTGCCAGCAGCTTGTGGGAGGTAACCTACGAGCAGTACTTC
TRBV7-9	TRBJ1-1	NA	NA	CASSYDRNTEAFF	TGTGCCAGCAGTTATGACAGGAACACTGAAGCTTTCTTT
TRBV19	TRBJ2-1	TRBD1	NA	CASSIVGTGGYNEQFF	TGTGCCAGTAGTATAGTTGGGACAGGGGGTTACAATGAGCAGTTCTTC
TRBV6-5	TRBJ1-1	NA	NA	CASSPAGGRTEAFF	TGTGCCAGCAGCCCCGCCGGGGGGCGGACTGAAGCTTTCTTT
TRBV5-1	TRBJ2-7	TRBD2	few	CASSAPTSGLSYEQYF	TGCGCCAGCAGCGCACCGACTAGCGGACTATCCTACGAGCAGTACTTC
TRBV5-1	TRBJ2-1	TRBD1	NA	CASSYLGQGENEQFF	TGCGCCAGCAGCTACCTCGGACAGGGTGAGAATGAGCAGTTCTTC
TRBV25-1	TRBJ1-2	NA	NA	CASSEWGRESYGYTF	TGTGCCAGCAGTGAATGGGGCAGGGAAAGCTATGGCTACACCTTC
TRBV7-9	TRBJ1-2	TRBD1	NA	CASSLLGGQDGYTF	TGTGCCAGCAGCTTACTAGGGGGCCAGGATGGCTACACCTTC
TRBV11-2	TRBJ2-1	NA	once	CASSLSGLSYNEQFF	TGTGCCAGCAGCTTAAGCGGACTCTCCTACAATGAGCAGTTCTTC
TRBV6-1	TRBJ2-3	TRBD1	NA	CASSGGDRGQDTQYF	TGTGCCAGCAGTGGAGGAGACAGGGGGCAGGATACGCAGTATTTT
TRBV2	TRBJ1-6	TRBD1	NA	CASTRTGGQNSPLHF	TGTGCCAGCACTAGGACAGGGGGGCAGAATTCACCCCTCCACTTT
TRBV9	TRBJ1-2	NA	NA	CASSVGGQPTYGYTF	TGTGCCAGCAGCGTAGGAGGACAACCAACCTATGGCTACACCTTC
TRBV28	TRBJ2-7	NA	NA	CASSLFRDSSYEQYF	TGTGCCAGCAGTTTATTCCGCGATAGCTCCTACGAGCAGTACTTC
TRBV2	TRBJ2-4	NA	NA	CASGRQGGLKAKNIQYF	TGTGCCAGTGGGAGGCAGGGGGGCCTAAAAGCCAAAAACATTCAGTACTTC
TRBV7-9	TRBJ2-7	TRBD2	NA	CASSPGLAGSYEQYF	TGTGCCAGCAGCCCAGGACTAGCGGGAAGCTACGAGCAGTACTTC
TRBV18	TRBJ1-4	NA	NA	CASSLDRSANEKLFF	TGTGCCAGCTCACTAGACAGGAGCGCTAATGAAAAACTGTTTTTT
TRBV28	TRBJ2-7	TRBD1	few	CASSATGTGVGGSYEQYF	TGTGCCAGCAGTGCCACCGGGACAGGGGTCGGCGGATCCTACGAGCAGTACTTC
TRBV18	TRBJ2-2	TRBD2	few	CASSPSLTSGTTGELFF	TGTGCCAGCTCACCTTCATTGACTAGCGGCACAACCGGGGAGCTGTTTTTT
TRBV4-2	TRBJ1-5	NA	few	CASSQVPGGSNQPQHF	TGTGCCAGCAGCCAGGTTCCTGGAGGCAGCAATCAGCCCCAGCATTTT
TRBV11-2	TRBJ2-7	TRBD2	NA	CASSLSILAGGYEQYF	TGTGCCAGCAGCCTCAGTATACTAGCGGGGGGATACGAGCAGTACTTC
TRBV6-6	TRBJ2-5	NA	NA	CASKPGGMETQYF	TGTGCCAGCAAACCAGGGGGGATGGAGACCCAGTACTTC
TRBV5-1	TRBJ1-2	NA	NA	CASSLDPTNYGYTF	TGCGCCAGCAGCTTGGATCCAACTAACTATGGCTACACCTTC
TRBV11-2	TRBJ2-1	TRBD1	NA	CASRKTGAIYNEQFF	TGTGCCAGCAGAAAGACAGGGGCGATCTACAATGAGCAGTTCTTC
TRBV18	TRBJ2-3	NA	NA	CASSPGPADTQYF	TGTGCCAGCTCACCAGGGCCAGCAGATACGCAGTATTTT
TRBV5-5	TRBJ1-4	TRBD1	NA	CASSPGTGSQVEKLFF	TGTGCCAGCAGCCCCGGGACAGGCTCTCAAGTTGAAAAACTGTTTTTT
TRBV9	TRBJ2-3	NA	NA	CASSPTRGGTDTQYF	TGTGCCAGCAGCCCTACTCGCGGGGGCACGGATACGCAGTATTTT
TRBV9	TRBJ1-1	NA	NA	CASSAWGGESTEAFF	TGTGCCAGCAGCGCATGGGGGGGGGAAAGTACTGAAGCTTTCTTT
TRBV25-1	TRBJ1-5	NA	NA	CASSRGDRDNQPQHF	TGTGCCAGCAGTAGGGGTGACAGAGACAATCAGCCCCAGCATTTT
TRBV6-5	TRBJ2-7	TRBD2	NA	CASSPTAGGSYEQYF	TGTGCCAGCAGCCCCACCGCCGGGGGGAGCTACGAGCAGTACTTC
TRBV6-5	TRBJ1-1	NA	NA	CASSYSMLAGDPKAFF	TGTGCCAGCAGTTACTCGATGTTAGCAGGGGATCCTAAGGCTTTCTTT
TRBV6-1	TRBJ1-1	NA	NA	CASSAEGRFGNTEAFF	TGTGCCAGCAGTGCAGAAGGGAGGTTTGGGAACACTGAAGCTTTCTTT